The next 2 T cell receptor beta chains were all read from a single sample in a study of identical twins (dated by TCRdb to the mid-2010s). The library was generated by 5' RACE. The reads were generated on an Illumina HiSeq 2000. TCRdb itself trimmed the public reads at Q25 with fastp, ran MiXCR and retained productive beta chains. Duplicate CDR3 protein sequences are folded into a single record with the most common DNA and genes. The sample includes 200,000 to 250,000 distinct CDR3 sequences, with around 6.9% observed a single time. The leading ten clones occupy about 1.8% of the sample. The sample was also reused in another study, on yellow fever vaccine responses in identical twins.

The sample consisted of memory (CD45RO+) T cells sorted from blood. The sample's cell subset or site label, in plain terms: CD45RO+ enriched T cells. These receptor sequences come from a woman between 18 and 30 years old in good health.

DNA of the CDR3: TGTGCCATCAGCGCCGGGACAGGGGGCGTTAGCGGGGTTCCCGGGGAGACCCAGTACTTC. Its protein is CAISAGTGGVSGVPGETQYF. V and J are TRBV10-3 and TRBJ2-5; 12 nucleotides align to TRBD1. V was pared by 6 bases and J by 5 bases, with 22 bases of the junction left unmatched. CDR1 and CDR2 (germline): ENHRY, SYGVKD. The CDR3 length is 20 residues.

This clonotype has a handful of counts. CDR3 sequence: CASSQDQGGAISYNEQFF. As DNA, the CDR3 is TGCGCCAGCAGCCAAGATCAGGGGGGGGCAATCTCCTACAATGAGCAGTTCTTC. The chain carries TRBV4-1 and TRBJ2-1; D may correspond to TRBD1 or TRBD2 (7 bases each). V was clipped by 0 bases and J by 0 bases, with 15 bases between them. CDR3 length: 18 amino acids. CDR1 and CDR2 (germline): MGHRA, YSYEKL.